The clone carrying this T cell receptor (beta chain) was counted between two and nine times. Its antigen remains unidentified. CDR3 size: 13 residues. Trimming removed 3 bases at V and 5 bases at J, with 10 bases between. Germline CDR1 is SNHLY and CDR2 is FYNNEI. The data are from a study of cytomegalovirus exposure and HLA in healthy donors. On the study more broadly: T cells numbering 150 million to 200 million yielded approximately 100 million unique TCR beta sequences in an earlier analysis. Findings and caveats of the study: Rare TCR sequences predominated, though certain public TCRs were found in many donors. TCR beta V- and J-gene trimming, according to a later analysis, was linked to a missense DCLRE1C variant. About 87% or about 30% of the time was how often most TCR beta V segments were productive, according to an earlier analysis.

The primer mix had 60 Vbeta and 13 Jbeta primers. The method was immunoSEQ multiplex PCR; TCRdb's version includes in-frame clones alone and lacks a portion of them. The sample has nearly 110,000 clones; about two thirds are singletons. The material sequenced was PBMCs. The sequence derives from a female donor in good health and CMV-seronegative. The V and J genes are TRBV2 and TRBJ2-5; perhaps TRBD2 as D (5 bases). The CDR3 reads CASSEAQRETQYF. The CDR3 nucleotides read TGTGCCAGCAGTGAGGCCCAGCGGGAGACCCAGTACTTC. The full variable domain, completed using reference TRBV2 and TRBJ2-5, is EPEVTQTPSHQVTQMGQEVILRCVPISNHLYFYWYRQILGQKVEFLVSFYNNEISEKSEIFDDQFSVERPDGSNFTLKIRSTKLEDSAMYFCASSEAQRETQYFGPGTRLLVL.